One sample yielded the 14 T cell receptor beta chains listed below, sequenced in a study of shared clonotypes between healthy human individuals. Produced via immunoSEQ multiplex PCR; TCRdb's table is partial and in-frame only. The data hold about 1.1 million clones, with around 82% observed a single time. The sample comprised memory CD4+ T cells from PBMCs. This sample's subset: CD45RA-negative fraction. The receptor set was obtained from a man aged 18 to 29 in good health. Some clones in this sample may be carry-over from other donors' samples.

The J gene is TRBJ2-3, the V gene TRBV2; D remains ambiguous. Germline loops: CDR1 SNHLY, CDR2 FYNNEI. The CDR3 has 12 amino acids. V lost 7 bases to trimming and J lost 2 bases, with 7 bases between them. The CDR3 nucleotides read TGTGCCAGCAAGTCGGACACAGATACGCAGTATTTT. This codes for CASKSDTDTQYF. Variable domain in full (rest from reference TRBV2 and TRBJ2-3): EPEVTQTPSHQVTQMGQEVILRCVPISNHLYFYWYRQILGQKVEFLVSFYNNEISEKSEIFDDQFSVERPDGSNFTLKIRSTKLEDSAMYFCASKSDTDTQYFGPGTRLTVL.

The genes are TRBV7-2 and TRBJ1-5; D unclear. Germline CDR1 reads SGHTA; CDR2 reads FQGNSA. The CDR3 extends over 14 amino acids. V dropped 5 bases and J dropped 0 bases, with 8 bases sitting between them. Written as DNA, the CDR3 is TGTGCCAGCAGCCTCCCTTATAGCAATCAGCCCCAGCATTTT. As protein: CASSLPYSNQPQHF. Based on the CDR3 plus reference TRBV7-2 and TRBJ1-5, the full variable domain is GAGVSQSPSNKVTEKGKDVELRCDPISGHTALYWYRQSLGQGLEFLIYFQGNSAPDKSGLPSDRFSAERTGGSVSTLTIQRTQQEDSAVYLCASSLPYSNQPQHFGDGTRLSIL.

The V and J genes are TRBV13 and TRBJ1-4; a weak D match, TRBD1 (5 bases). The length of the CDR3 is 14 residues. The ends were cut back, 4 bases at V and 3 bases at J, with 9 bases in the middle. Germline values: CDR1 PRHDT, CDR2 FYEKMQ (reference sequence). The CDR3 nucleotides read TGTGCCAGCAGCTCCGGGGCGGCTAATGAAAAACTGTTTTTT. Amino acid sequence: CASSSGAANEKLFF. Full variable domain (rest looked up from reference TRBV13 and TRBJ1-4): AAGVIQSPRHLIKEKRETATLKCYPIPRHDTVYWYQQGPGQDPQFLISFYEKMQSDKGSIPDRFSAQQFSDYHSELNMSSLELGDSALYFCASSSGAANEKLFFGSGTQLSVL.

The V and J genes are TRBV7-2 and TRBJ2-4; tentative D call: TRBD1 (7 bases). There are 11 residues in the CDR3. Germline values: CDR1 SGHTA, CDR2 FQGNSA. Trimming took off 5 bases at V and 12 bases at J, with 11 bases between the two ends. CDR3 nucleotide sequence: TGTGCCAGCAGCGGGGGGACAGCTCAGTACTTC. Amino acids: CASSGGTAQYF.

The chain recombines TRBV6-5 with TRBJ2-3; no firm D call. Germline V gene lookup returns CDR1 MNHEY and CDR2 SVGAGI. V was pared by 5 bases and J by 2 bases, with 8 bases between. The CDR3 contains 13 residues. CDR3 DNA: TGTGCCAGCAGTCCCACACACACAGATACGCAGTATTTT. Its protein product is CASSPTHTDTQYF.

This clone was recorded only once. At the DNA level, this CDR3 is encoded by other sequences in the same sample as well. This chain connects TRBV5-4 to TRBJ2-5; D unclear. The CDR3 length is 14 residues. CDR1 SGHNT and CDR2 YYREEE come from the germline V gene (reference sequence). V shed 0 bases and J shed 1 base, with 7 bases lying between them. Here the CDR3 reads CASSLVGFQETQYF. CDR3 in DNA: TGTGCCAGCAGCTTGGTGGGGTTCCAAGAGACCCAGTACTTC. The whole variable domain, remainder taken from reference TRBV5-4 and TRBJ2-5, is ETGVTQSPTHLIKTRGQQVTLRCSSQSGHNTVSWYQQALGQGPQFIFQYYREEENGRGNFPPRFSGLQFPNYSSELNVNALELDDSALYLCASSLVGFQETQYFGPGTRLLVL.

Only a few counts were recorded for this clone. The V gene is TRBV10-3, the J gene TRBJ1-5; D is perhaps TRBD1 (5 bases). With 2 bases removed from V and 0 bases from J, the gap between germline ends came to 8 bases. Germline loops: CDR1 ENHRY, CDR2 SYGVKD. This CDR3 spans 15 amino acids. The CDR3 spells CAISENRNSNQPQHF. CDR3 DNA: TGTGCCATCAGTGAGAACAGGAATAGCAATCAGCCCCAGCATTTT.

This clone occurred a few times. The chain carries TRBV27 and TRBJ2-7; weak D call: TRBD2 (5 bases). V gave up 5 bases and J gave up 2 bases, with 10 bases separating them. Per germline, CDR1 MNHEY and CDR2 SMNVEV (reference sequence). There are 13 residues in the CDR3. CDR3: CASSLASPYEQYF. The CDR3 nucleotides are TGTGCCAGCAGTCTAGCCTCCCCCTACGAGCAGTACTTC.

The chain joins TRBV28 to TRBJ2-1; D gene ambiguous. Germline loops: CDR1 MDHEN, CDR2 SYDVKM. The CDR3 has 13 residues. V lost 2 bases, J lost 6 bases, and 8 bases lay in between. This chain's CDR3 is CASSLSARNEQFF. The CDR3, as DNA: TGTGCCAGCAGTTTAAGTGCCCGCAATGAGCAGTTCTTC.

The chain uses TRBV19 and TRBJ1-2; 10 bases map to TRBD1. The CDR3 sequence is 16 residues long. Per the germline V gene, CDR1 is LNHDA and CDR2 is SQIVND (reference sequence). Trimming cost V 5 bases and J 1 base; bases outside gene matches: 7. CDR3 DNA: TGTGCCAGTAGTCCGGGGACAGGGGCCGATAACTATGGCTACACCTTC. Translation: CASSPGTGADNYGYTF.

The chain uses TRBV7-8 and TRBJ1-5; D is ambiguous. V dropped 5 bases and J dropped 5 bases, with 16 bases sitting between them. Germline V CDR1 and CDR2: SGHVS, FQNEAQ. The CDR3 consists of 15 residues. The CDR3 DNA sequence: TGTGCCAGCAGCCCCTCCGGACCCCAGGATCAGCCCCAGCATTTT. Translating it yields CASSPSGPQDQPQHF.

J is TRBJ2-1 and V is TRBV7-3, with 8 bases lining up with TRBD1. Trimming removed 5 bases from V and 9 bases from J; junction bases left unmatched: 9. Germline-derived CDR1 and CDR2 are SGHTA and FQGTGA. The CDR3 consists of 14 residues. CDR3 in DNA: TGTGCCAGCAGCCCAGGACAGGGCTTGTTTGAGCAGTTCTTC. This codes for CASSPGQGLFEQFF.

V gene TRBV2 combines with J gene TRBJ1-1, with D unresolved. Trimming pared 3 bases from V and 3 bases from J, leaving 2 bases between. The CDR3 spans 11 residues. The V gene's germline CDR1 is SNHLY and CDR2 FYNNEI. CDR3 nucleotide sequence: TGTGCCAGCAGTGATTACACTGAAGCTTTCTTT. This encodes CASSDYTEAFF. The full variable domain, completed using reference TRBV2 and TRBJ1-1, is EPEVTQTPSHQVTQMGQEVILRCVPISNHLYFYWYRQILGQKVEFLVSFYNNEISEKSEIFDDQFSVERPDGSNFTLKIRSTKLEDSAMYFCASSDYTEAFFGQGTRLTVV.

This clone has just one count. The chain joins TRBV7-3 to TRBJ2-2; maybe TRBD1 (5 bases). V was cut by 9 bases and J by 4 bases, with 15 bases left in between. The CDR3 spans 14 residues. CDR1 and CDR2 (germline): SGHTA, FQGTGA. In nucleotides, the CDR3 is TGTGCCAGTGCTTCGCAGGGAAGCACCGGGGAGCTGTTTTTT. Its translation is CASASQGSTGELFF.